These 21 T cell receptor beta chains originate from one sample sequenced in a study of shared clonotypes between healthy human individuals. Produced via immunoSEQ multiplex PCR; TCRdb's table is partial and in-frame only. The sample yields some 490,000 clones, approximately 84% seen once. The sample consisted of PBMCs. Every receptor here comes from a woman aged 40 to 50 in good health. Some clones in this sample may be carry-over from other donors' samples.

The chain links TRBV11-2 to TRBJ2-1; 11 bases agree with TRBD2. V was pared by 6 bases and J by 5 bases, with 3 bases of the junction left unmatched. This CDR3 region has 14 residues. Looked up from germline, CDR1 is SGHAT and CDR2 is FQNNGV. Here the CDR3 DNA reads TGTGCCAGCAGAGCGGGACTAGCGGACAATGAGCAGTTCTTC. Translation: CASRAGLADNEQFF.

The chain couples TRBV4-2 to TRBJ2-4, with D tentatively TRBD1 (6 bases). In germline, CDR1 is LGHNA, CDR2 YNFKEQ. The CDR3 totals 15 residues. Trimming left V 1 base short and J 3 bases short, with 10 bases between. The CDR3 is CASSQAYRDKNIQYF. CDR3 DNA sequence: TGTGCCAGCAGCCAAGCGTACAGGGACAAAAACATTCAGTACTTC.

This chain connects TRBV7-9 to TRBJ2-3; no reliable D call. This CDR3 has 14 residues. Germline CDR1 SEHNR, CDR2 FQNEAQ (reference sequence). Trimming stripped 3 bases from V and 5 bases from J, with 12 bases between. The CDR3 spells CASSFDGRRDTQYF. DNA of the CDR3: TGTGCCAGCAGCTTTGACGGCCGGCGAGATACGCAGTATTTT. Complete variable domain (other parts from reference TRBV7-9 and TRBJ2-3): DTGVSQNPRHKITKRGQNVTFRCDPISEHNRLYWYRQTLGQGPEFLTYFQNEAQLEKSRLLSDRFSAERPKGSFSTLEIQRTEQGDSAMYLCASSFDGRRDTQYFGPGTRLTVL.

As regards this clone: Other DNA variants within this sample encode the same CDR3. This chain links TRBV5-1 with TRBJ2-7; tentatively, D is TRBD1 (5 bases). The CDR3 consists of 14 residues. Germline assignment: CDR1 SGHRS and CDR2 YFSETQ. V was clipped by 1 base and J by 3 bases, with 11 bases between them. As DNA, the CDR3 is TGCGCCAGCAGCTTGCGGCAGGGTGGCTACGAGCAGTACTTC. Translating it yields CASSLRQGGYEQYF.

The V call is TRBV10-3, the J call TRBJ2-3; 16 positions agree with TRBD2. The CDR3 is made up of 16 amino acids. Germline CDR1 and CDR2: ENHRY and SYGVKD. V lost 11 bases, J lost 4 bases, and 9 bases stayed unmatched. Here the CDR3 DNA reads TGTGCCGCGAAACCGGGACTAGCGGGAGGGGCAGATACGCAGTATTTT. It translates to CAAKPGLAGGADTQYF.

This clone was counted a single time. The chain uses TRBV30 and TRBJ2-5; D is perhaps TRBD1 (6 bases). Judging by the DNA end, TRBJ2-7 fits better; the J call may be wrong. The CDR3 covers 13 residues. Germline V gene sequence: CDR1 GTSNPN, CDR2 SVGIG (reference sequence). CDR3 sequence (DNA): TGTGCCTGGAGTCGATACACAGGGCCCGAGCAGTACTTC. Translated, it gives CAWSRYTGPEQYF.

With respect to this clone: Only one base separates this from a far larger clonotype, so it likely reflects a read error. The sample has other DNA sequences that encode this CDR3 too. This chain uses TRBV11-2 with TRBJ1-2, with 10 bases aligning to TRBD1. The CDR3 length is 15 residues. The germline gives CDR1 SGHAT, CDR2 FQNNGV. CDR3 bases: TGTGCTAGCAGCCCTCGGACAGGGGGGAGGTATGGCTACACCTTC. Protein sequence: CASSPRTGGRYGYTF.

Concerning this clone itself: Germline and junction disagree at one end, which may indicate a read error. At the DNA level, this CDR3 is encoded by other sequences in the same sample as well. The rearrangement links TRBV5-4 to TRBJ2-6; maybe TRBD1 (5 bases). CDR1 is SGHNT and CDR2 is YYREEE in the germline V gene (reference sequence). This CDR3 spans 15 amino acids. The CDR3 protein is CASSLMESGANVLTF. In DNA form, the CDR3 reads TGTGCCAGCAGCTTGATGGAGTCTGGGGCCAACGTCCTGACCTTC.

In this sample, this clone turned up once. The genes are TRBV18 and TRBJ2-7, with 11 bases identical to TRBD2. The V and J ends lost 3 bases and 2 bases, in that order; junction bases with no gene match: 0. Germline assignment: CDR1 KGHSH and CDR2 LQKENI. CDR3 size: 14 residues. CDR3 coding DNA: TGTGCCAGCTCACCTAGCGGGAGGGCCTACGAGCAGTACTTC. Its protein is CASSPSGRAYEQYF.

V is TRBV27 and J is TRBJ2-5; 10 bases match TRBD2. CDR3 length: 14 residues. With V trimmed by 6 bases and J by 7 bases, 8 bases remained unmatched. Germline V gene data show CDR1 as MNHEY and CDR2 as SMNVEV (reference sequence). The CDR3 bases are TGTGCCAGCAGCTTGACTAGCGGGCCCGGGACCCAGTACTTC. Encoded protein: CASSLTSGPGTQYF.

The chain recombines TRBV5-1 with TRBJ2-2; the match to TRBD1 covers 10 bases. This CDR3 is built from 16 residues. After removal of 3 bases from V and 4 bases from J, the junction contained 6 bases not matched to a gene. Per germline, CDR1 SGHRS and CDR2 YFSETQ. CDR3 amino acids: CASSSRGQGGTGELFF. CDR3 coding DNA: TGCGCCAGCAGCTCCCGCGGACAGGGGGGCACCGGGGAGCTGTTTTTT.

The V and J genes are TRBV28 and TRBJ1-1; D gene uncertain. V shed 0 bases and J shed 7 bases, with 6 bases lying between them. The CDR3 length is 12 residues. The germline gives CDR1 MDHEN, CDR2 SYDVKM. The CDR3 coding sequence is TGTGCCAGCAGTTTATGGGCGGGTGAAGCTTTCTTT. As protein: CASSLWAGEAFF.

Points on this clone: A far more abundant clone sits one base away, making this likely a read error. Other DNA sequences in this sample translate to the same CDR3. J is TRBJ2-5 and V is TRBV5-1; 8 nucleotides agree with TRBD1. The CDR3 is 15 amino acids. Germline CDR1 and CDR2: SGHRS and YFSETQ. The CDR3 DNA reads as TGCGCCAGCAGCTCCCTTCAGGGGGCCCAAGAGACACAGTACTTC. Its protein product is CASSSLQGAQETQYF.

This clone was detected once. A far larger clone is just one base off, so this is likely a read error. Other DNA sequences in this sample translate to the same CDR3. This chain joins TRBV6-6 and TRBJ2-5; D is uncertain. The J call may be faulty, since TRBJ2-7 better matches the DNA end. The length of the CDR3 is 14 residues. The germline gives CDR1 MNHNY, CDR2 SVGAGI (reference sequence). CDR3 region: CASSLSGTAYEQYF. The CDR3 coding sequence is TGTGCCAGCAGTCTATCTGGTACCGCCTACGAGCAGTACTTC.

The gene calls are TRBV6-6 and TRBJ1-4; tentative D call: TRBD1 (5 bases). The CDR3 has 14 residues. Germline V gives CDR1 MNHNY, CDR2 SVGAGI (reference sequence). The V end was cut by 6 bases, the J end by 4 bases, with 12 bases between. The CDR3 sequence is CASSPGRSNEKLFF. CDR3 nucleotides: TGTGCCAGCAGCCCGGGACGGAGTAATGAAAAACTGTTTTTT.

The chain links TRBV6-5 to TRBJ1-3, with TRBD1 as a possible D gene (6 bases). Trimming took off 6 bases at V and 4 bases at J, with 16 bases between the two ends. The CDR3 spans 15 residues. CDR1 is MNHEY and CDR2 is SVGAGI in the germline V gene. The CDR3 here is CASSPPGGRGNTIYF. CDR3 sequence (DNA): TGTGCCAGCAGCCCTCCGGGGGGGCGCGGAAACACCATATATTTT.

This clone was recorded only once. A far more abundant clone sits one base away, making this likely a read error. This specimen includes other DNA sequences encoding the same CDR3. This chain links TRBV30 with TRBJ1-3; maybe TRBD1 (5 bases). Germline V gene data show CDR1 as GTSNPN and CDR2 as SVGIG (reference sequence). This CDR3 comprises 11 residues. Trimming took 3 bases from V and 7 from J, leaving 7 bases between them. In DNA form, the CDR3 reads TGTGCCTGGAGCTACAGGAACACCATATATTTT. Protein sequence: CAWSYRNTIYF.

With respect to this clone: A single base is all that separates this from a far larger clone, so a read error is likely. V gene TRBV7-3 combines with J gene TRBJ1-2; D is perhaps TRBD1 (6 bases). The CDR3 has 15 residues. Germline V gene lookup returns CDR1 SGHTA and CDR2 FQGTGA. The V end lost 5 bases, the J end lost 1 base, and 14 bases lay between the germline ends. The CDR3 reads CASSLHRVHNYGYTF. The DNA for the CDR3 is TGTGCCAGCAGCCTGCACAGGGTGCATAACTATGGCTACACCTTC.

The J gene is TRBJ1-1, the V gene TRBV10-3, with TRBD1 as a possible D gene (6 bases). V dropped 3 bases and J dropped 8 bases, with 7 bases sitting between them. CDR1 and CDR2 (germline): ENHRY, SYGVKD. The CDR3 extends over 11 amino acids. CDR3 coding DNA: TGTGCCATCAGTGAAGGACAGGAAGCTTTCTTT. Translation: CAISEGQEAFF.

The genes are TRBV2 and TRBJ2-7; D not certain. Germline V gives CDR1 SNHLY, CDR2 FYNNEI. The V end was cut by 3 bases, the J end by 0 bases, with 9 bases between. This CDR3 spans 14 amino acids. CDR3 loop: CASSEVISSYEQYF. The DNA of the CDR3 is TGTGCCAGCAGTGAGGTTATTAGCTCCTACGAGCAGTACTTC.

This chain uses TRBV7-2 with TRBJ1-2; 7 nucleotides agree with TRBD1. The germline gives CDR1 SGHTA, CDR2 FQGNSA. This CDR3 comprises 15 residues. The J segment lost 3 bases and the V segment lost 3 bases, leaving 7 bases of the junction unmatched. CDR3 amino acids: CASSLGDSDYYGYTF. CDR3 nucleotide sequence: TGTGCCAGCAGCTTGGGGGACAGCGACTACTATGGCTACACCTTC.